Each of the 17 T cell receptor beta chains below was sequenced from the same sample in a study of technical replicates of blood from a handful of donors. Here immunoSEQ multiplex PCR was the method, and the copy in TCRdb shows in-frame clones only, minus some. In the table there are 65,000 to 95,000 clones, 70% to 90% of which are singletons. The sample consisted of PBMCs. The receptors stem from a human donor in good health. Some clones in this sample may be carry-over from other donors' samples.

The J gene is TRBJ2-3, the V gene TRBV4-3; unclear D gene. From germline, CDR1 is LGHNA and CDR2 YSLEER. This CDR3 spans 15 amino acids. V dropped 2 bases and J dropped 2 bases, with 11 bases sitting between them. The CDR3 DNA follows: TGCGCCAGCAGCCAACTGAACCCACTCACAGATACGCAGTATTTT. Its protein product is CASSQLNPLTDTQYF.

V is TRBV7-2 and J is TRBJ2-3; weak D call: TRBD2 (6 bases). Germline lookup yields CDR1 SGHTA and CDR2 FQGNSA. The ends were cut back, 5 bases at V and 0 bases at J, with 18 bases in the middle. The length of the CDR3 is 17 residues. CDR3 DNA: TGTGCCAGCAGCCCTTCTCTTAGCGGCACTAGCACAGATACGCAGTATTTT. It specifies CASSPSLSGTSTDTQYF.

In DNA form, the CDR3 reads TGCAGCGTTGGGACAGTTAATGAAAAACTGTTTTTT. Its protein product is CSVGTVNEKLFF. J is TRBJ1-4 and V is TRBV29-1, with D possibly being TRBD1 (6 bases). Trimming shortened V by 4 bases and J by 4 bases, and 7 bases separated the two germline ends. The CDR3 consists of 12 residues. The germline CDR1 and CDR2 sequences are SQVTM and ANQGSEA.

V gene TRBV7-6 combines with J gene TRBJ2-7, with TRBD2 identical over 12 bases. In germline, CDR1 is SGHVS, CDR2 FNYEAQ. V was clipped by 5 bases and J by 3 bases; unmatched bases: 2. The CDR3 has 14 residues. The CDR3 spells CASSRLAGDYEQYF. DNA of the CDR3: TGTGCCAGCAGCCGACTAGCGGGAGACTACGAGCAGTACTTC. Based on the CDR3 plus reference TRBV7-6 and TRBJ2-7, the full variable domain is GAGVSQSPRYKVTKRGQDVALRCDPISGHVSLYWYRQALGQGPEFLTYFNYEAQQDKSGLPNDRFSAERPEGSISTLTIQRTEQRDSAMYRCASSRLAGDYEQYFGPGTRLTVT.

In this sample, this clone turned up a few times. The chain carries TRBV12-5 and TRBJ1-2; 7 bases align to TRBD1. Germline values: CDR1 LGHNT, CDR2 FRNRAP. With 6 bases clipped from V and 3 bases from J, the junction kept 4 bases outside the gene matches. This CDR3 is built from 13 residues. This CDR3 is CASGQGPYYGYTF. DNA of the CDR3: TGTGCTAGTGGACAGGGGCCCTACTATGGCTACACCTTC.

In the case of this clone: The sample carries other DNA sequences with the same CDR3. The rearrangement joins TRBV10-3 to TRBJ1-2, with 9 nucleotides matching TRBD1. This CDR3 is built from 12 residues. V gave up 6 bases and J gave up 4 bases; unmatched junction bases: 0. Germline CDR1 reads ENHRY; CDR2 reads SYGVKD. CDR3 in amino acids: CAIRTGGYGYTF. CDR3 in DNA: TGTGCCATCAGGACAGGGGGCTATGGCTACACCTTC.

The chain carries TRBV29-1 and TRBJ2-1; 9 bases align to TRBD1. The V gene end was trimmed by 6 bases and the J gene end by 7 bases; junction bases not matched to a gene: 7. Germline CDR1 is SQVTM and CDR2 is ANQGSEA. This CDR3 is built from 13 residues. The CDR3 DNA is TGCAGCGTACGGGACAGGGATTTTAATGAGCAGTTCTTC. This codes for CSVRDRDFNEQFF.

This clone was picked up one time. This CDR3 is CSVPGLAGSTDTQYF. The CDR3 DNA reads as TGCAGCGTCCCCGGACTAGCGGGATCCACAGATACGCAGTATTTT. This rearrangement joins TRBV29-1 to TRBJ2-3, with 12 bases fitting TRBD2. The CDR3 covers 15 residues. The ends lost 6 bases at V and 2 bases at J; junction bases unmatched: 6. Germline CDR1 reads SQVTM; CDR2 reads ANQGSEA.

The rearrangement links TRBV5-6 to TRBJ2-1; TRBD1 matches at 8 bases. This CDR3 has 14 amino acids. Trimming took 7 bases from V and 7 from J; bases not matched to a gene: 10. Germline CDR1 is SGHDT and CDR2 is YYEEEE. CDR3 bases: TGTGCCAGCCTAAGGACAGGGTTCACGAATGAGCAGTTCTTC. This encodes CASLRTGFTNEQFF.

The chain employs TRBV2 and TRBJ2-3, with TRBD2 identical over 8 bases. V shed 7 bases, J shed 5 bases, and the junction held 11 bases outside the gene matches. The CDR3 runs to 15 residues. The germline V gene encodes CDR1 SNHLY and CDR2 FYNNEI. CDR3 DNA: TGTGCCAGCACCTACGCAGCGGGAGAGTTAGATACGCAGTATTTT. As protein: CASTYAAGELDTQYF.

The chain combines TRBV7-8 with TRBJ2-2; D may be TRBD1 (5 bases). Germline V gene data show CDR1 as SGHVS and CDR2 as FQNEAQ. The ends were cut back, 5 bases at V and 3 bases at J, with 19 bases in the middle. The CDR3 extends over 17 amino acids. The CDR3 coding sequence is TGTGCCAGCAGCGTCCGGCAGGGCCCCTCGGACACCGGGGAGCTGTTTTTT. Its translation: CASSVRQGPSDTGELFF. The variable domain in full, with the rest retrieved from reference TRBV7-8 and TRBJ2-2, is GAGVSQSPRYKVAKRGQDVALRCDPISGHVSLFWYQQALGQGPEFLTYFQNEAQLDKSGLPSDRFFAERPEGSVSTLKIQRTQQEDSAVYLCASSVRQGPSDTGELFFGEGSRLTVL.

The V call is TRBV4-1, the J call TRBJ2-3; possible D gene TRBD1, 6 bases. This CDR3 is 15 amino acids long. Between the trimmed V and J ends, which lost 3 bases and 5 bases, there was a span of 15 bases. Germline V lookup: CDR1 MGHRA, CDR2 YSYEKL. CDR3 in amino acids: CASSHRGQFRDTQYF. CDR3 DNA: TGCGCCAGCAGCCACCGAGGACAGTTCCGAGATACGCAGTATTTT.

The CDR3 region is CASSPGVDTGELFF. The CDR3 DNA sequence: TGTGCCAGCAGCCCAGGGGTCGACACCGGGGAGCTGTTTTTT. The J gene is TRBJ2-2, the V gene TRBV7-2; the D gene is possibly TRBD1 (6 bases). This CDR3 has 14 residues. Per germline, CDR1 SGHTA and CDR2 FQGNSA. Trimming removed 5 bases at V and 3 bases at J, with 10 bases between.

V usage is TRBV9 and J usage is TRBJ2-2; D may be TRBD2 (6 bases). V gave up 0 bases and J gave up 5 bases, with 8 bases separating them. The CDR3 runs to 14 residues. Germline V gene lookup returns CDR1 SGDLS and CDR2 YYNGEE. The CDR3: CASSVAGGTGELFF. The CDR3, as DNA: TGTGCCAGCAGCGTAGCTGGAGGGACCGGGGAGCTGTTTTTT.

The CDR3 sequence is CASSDPGQGRLRGYGYTF. For the CDR3, the DNA is TGTGCCAGTAGTGACCCGGGACAGGGGCGTCTTCGGGGGTATGGCTACACCTTC. The chain employs TRBV19 and TRBJ1-2; 10 bases agree with TRBD1. CDR3 length equals 18 residues. V was pared by 5 bases and J by 5 bases, with 17 bases of the junction left unmatched. Germline V gene lookup returns CDR1 LNHDA and CDR2 SQIVND (reference sequence).

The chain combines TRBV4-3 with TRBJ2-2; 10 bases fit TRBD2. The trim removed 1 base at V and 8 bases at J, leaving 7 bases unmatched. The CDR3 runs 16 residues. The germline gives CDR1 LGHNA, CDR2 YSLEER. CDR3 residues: CASSQVLAGAGGELFF. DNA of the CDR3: TGCGCCAGCAGCCAAGTCCTAGCGGGAGCGGGTGGGGAGCTGTTTTTT.

The CDR3 here is CASSQTGQGVPDTQYF. Here the CDR3 DNA reads TGCGCCAGCAGCCAGACGGGACAGGGGGTTCCAGATACGCAGTATTTT. This chain joins TRBV4-1 and TRBJ2-3; 11 bases match TRBD1. CDR3 length: 16 amino acids. V was pared by 3 bases and J by 4 bases, with 6 bases of the junction left unmatched. Germline CDR1 and CDR2: MGHRA and YSYEKL.